This T cell receptor beta chain was identified during a study of OX40 agonist ivuxolimab in advanced cancers. As for the study in general: Each patient was given ivuxolimab into a vein every 2 weeks, at 0.01 to 10 mg/kg. Study-wide findings and caveats: The study found among the lowest clonal expansion in partial responders at 0.1-3.0 mg/kg.

The CDR3 runs to 14 residues. J lost 1 base, V lost 5 bases, and 4 bases had no gene match. The germline gives CDR1 LNHDA, CDR2 SQIVND (reference sequence). Repertoires were generated with immunoSEQ multiplex PCR, while TCRdb's copy carries only in-frame clones and drops some. The sample consists of about 45,000 clones, 90% to 95% of them appearing once. With respect to this clone: Its specificity is unknown.

The gene calls are TRBV19 and TRBJ2-7, with 8 positions matching TRBD1. This clonotype was sampled from an adult with an advanced solid tumor such as melanoma, head and neck, liver or kidney cancer. The sample was CD4+ or CD8+ T cells sorted from blood, taken in a trial of the OX40 agonist ivuxolimab. The chain's CDR3 is CASSVTGGSYEQYF. In nucleotides, the CDR3 is TGTGCCAGTAGTGTTACAGGGGGATCCTACGAGCAGTACTTC.